This T cell receptor beta chain was captured by sequencing in a study of T cells in Graves' hyperthyroidism and ophthalmopathy. Findings and limits, study-wide: Most thyroid clonotypes expanded above 0.001 appeared in blood too.

As concerns this clonotype: The target antigen is unknown.

Using RNA transcripts as the source, TCR beta CDR3 regions were amplified. An initial round of RT-PCR targeting the TCR CDR3 relied on the HTBI primer set. In TCRdb, the multiplex PCR reads were re-called with MiXCR into one record per CDR3 protein. Seen here are 550,000 to 850,000 distinct CDR3 sequences, around a sixth observed once, and the top ten hold approximately 15%. V lost 3 bases, J lost 0 bases, and 12 bases lay in between. CDR1 is SGHNT, CDR2 YYREEE, per germline (reference sequence). The CDR3 has 15 amino acids. First hyperthyroidism diagnosis is when the blood sample was obtained, before any ophthalmopathy symptoms.

This chain links TRBV5-4 with TRBJ1-1, with unresolved D. The clonotype comes from a woman between 50 and 59 years old with Graves' hyperthyroidism that later progressed to Graves' ophthalmopathy. Sequenced input: blood. As DNA, the CDR3 is TGTGCCAGCAGCTCGAGTAGTCTCATGAACACTGAAGCTTTCTTT. Translating gives CASSSSSLMNTEAFF.